This TCR beta chain was identified in a study of blood T cell repertoires in COVID-19. Study as a whole: The samples span acute and convalescent COVID-19 from the United States, Italy and Spain. PBMCs, B-cell-depleted T cells, or T cells were the source of the cDNA or gDNA that made up the material.

The V gene lost 3 bases and the J gene lost 5 bases, with 5 bases spanning the gap. The CDR3 runs 12 residues. Germline CDR1 is KGHSH and CDR2 is LQKENI. Study processing details: Estimates of nucleated cell counts were drawn from the amplification of reference gene primers. Clones were sequenced by immunoSEQ multiplex PCR, and TCRdb holds only the in-frame ones, with some missing. Clonal size and the V and J genes are those of that table, whereas D and trimming came from the DNA. The sample includes about 33,000 clones, 85% of them seen just once. Sequencing was done on a sample of peripheral blood. The TCR comes from a man aged 60-69 years with active COVID-19. V usage is TRBV18 and J usage is TRBJ2-1; D unresolved. The CDR3 coding sequence is TGTGCCAGCTCACCCCAGGACAATGAGCAGTTCTTC. Its protein is CASSPQDNEQFF.